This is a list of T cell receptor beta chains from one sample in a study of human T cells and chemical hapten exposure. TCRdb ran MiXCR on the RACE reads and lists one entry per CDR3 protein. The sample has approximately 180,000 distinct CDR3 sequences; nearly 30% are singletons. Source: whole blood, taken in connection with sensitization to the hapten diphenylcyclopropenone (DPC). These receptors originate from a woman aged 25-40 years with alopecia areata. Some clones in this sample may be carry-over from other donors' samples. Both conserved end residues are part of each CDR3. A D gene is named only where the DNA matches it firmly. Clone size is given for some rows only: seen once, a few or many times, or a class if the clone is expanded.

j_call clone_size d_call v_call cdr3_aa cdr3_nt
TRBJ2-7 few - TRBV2 CASSVVRVRTYEQYF TGTGCCAGCAGTGTAGTGAGGGTCCGAACCTACGAGCAGTACTTC
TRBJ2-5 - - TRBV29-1 CSVDLGGAGRETQYF TGCAGCGTTGACTTAGGGGGCGCGGGAAGAGAGACCCAGTACTTC
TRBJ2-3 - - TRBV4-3 CASSQAPPGTDTQYF TGCGCCAGCAGCCAAGCTCCCCCGGGAACAGATACGCAGTATTTT
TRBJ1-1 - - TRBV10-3 CAISLGGADTEAFF TGTGCCATCAGCCTTGGGGGGGCGGACACTGAAGCTTTCTTT
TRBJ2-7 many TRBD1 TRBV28 CASSLTGGNVEQYF TGTGCCAGCAGTTTAACAGGGGGAAATGTCGAGCAGTACTTC
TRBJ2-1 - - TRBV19 CASSLGVGVNNEQFF TGTGCCAGTAGTTTAGGCGTGGGTGTCAACAATGAGCAGTTCTTC
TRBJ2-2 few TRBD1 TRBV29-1 CSVGSIPGQSTGELFF TGCAGCGTGGGCTCAATACCGGGACAGAGCACCGGGGAGCTGTTTTTT
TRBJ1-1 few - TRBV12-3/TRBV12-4 CASSFEGGNTEAFF TGTGCCAGCAGTTTTGAGGGGGGGAACACTGAAGCTTTCTTT
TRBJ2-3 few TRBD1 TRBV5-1 CASSLPGQLVTDTQYF TGCGCCAGCAGCTTGCCGGGACAGTTGGTCACAGATACGCAGTATTTT
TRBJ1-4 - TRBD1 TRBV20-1 CSATSPGQVSKGRDEKLFF TGCAGTGCTACCAGTCCGGGACAGGTCTCAAAGGGGCGGGATGAAAAACTGTTTTTT
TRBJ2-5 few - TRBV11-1 CASSSVRLVETQYF TGTGCCAGCAGCTCCGTGAGACTAGTGGAGACCCAGTACTTC
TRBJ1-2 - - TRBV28 CASSLLLGGYTF TGTGCCAGCAGTCTGTTACTCGGGGGCTACACCTTC
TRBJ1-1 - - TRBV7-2 CASSFYLGTEAFF TGTGCCAGCAGCTTTTATCTGGGCACTGAAGCTTTCTTT
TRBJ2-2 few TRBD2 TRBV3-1 CASSQPGLAGETGELFF TGTGCCAGCAGCCAACCGGGACTAGCGGGAGAAACCGGGGAGCTGTTTTTT